The next 9 T cell receptor beta chains were all read from a single sample in a study of blood T cells in healthy people across ages. For the second PCR, which ran for about 6 to 12 cycles, a sample-barcoded 5' primer and a J-beta primer mix were used. TCRdb reprocessed the 5' RACE reads via MiXCR and lists one record per CDR3 protein. This table has some 1.4 million distinct CDR3 sequences, approximately 38% appearing once. The material sequenced was blood. The receptors were sampled from a woman between 18 and 29 years old in good health.

This clonotype came up a few times. The V gene is TRBV7-2, the J gene TRBJ1-5, with TRBD1 as a possible D gene (5 bases). V lost 3 bases to trimming and J lost 2 bases, with 11 bases between them. This CDR3 is built from 15 residues. Germline V gene data show CDR1 as SGHTA and CDR2 as FQGNSA. The CDR3 loop reads CASSLAGFGNQPQHF. As DNA, the CDR3 is TGTGCCAGCAGCTTGGCAGGGTTCGGCAATCAGCCCCAGCATTTT.

This clonotype has a handful of counts. The J gene is TRBJ2-5, the V gene TRBV20-1, with D possibly called TRBD1 or TRBD2 (5 bases each). V was shortened by 3 bases and J by 3 bases, with 20 bases between the two germline ends. This CDR3 contains 16 residues. Germline V lookup: CDR1 DFQATT, CDR2 SNEGSKA (reference sequence). The CDR3 here is CSARGPPQGGEETQYF. The CDR3 nucleotides read TGCAGTGCTAGGGGACCCCCTCAAGGCGGAGAAGAGACCCAGTACTTC.

The chain uses TRBV25-1 and TRBJ2-5, with D tentatively TRBD1 or TRBD2 (6 bases each). V dropped 1 base and J dropped 3 bases, with 12 bases sitting between them. This CDR3 has 15 amino acids. The germline V gene has CDR1 MGHDK and CDR2 SYGVNS. CDR3 protein: CASSESGAAKETQYF. The CDR3 bases are TGTGCCAGCAGTGAATCGGGGGCAGCAAAAGAGACCCAGTACTTC.

The chain recombines TRBV20-1 with TRBJ2-5; D may correspond to TRBD1 or TRBD2 (5 bases each). CDR1 and CDR2 (germline): DFQATT, SNEGSKA (reference sequence). This CDR3 comprises 16 residues. V was clipped by 0 bases and J by 11 bases, with 25 bases between them. CDR3 in amino acids: CSARDDSGPSYNEQYF. Here the CDR3 DNA reads TGCAGTGCTAGAGACGACAGCGGCCCCTCCTACAATGAGCAGTACTTC.

This clonotype has only a few counts. The V and J genes are TRBV7-9 and TRBJ1-1; possibly TRBD1 for D (6 bases). Trimming pared 1 base from V and 6 bases from J, leaving 12 bases between. Germline assignment: CDR1 SEHNR and CDR2 FQNEAQ (reference sequence). The CDR3 contains 14 residues. In DNA form, the CDR3 reads TGTGCCAGCAGCTTAGGGACAGCTGCGGCTGAAGCTTTCTTT. Translation: CASSLGTAAAEAFF.

This clonotype appeared a few times. V gene TRBV29-1 combines with J gene TRBJ2-3; D call uncertain. V lost 3 bases and J 2 bases, leaving 12 bases between the germline ends. Germline assignment: CDR1 SQVTM and CDR2 ANQGSEA. This CDR3 contains 14 residues. The DNA of the CDR3 is TGCAGCGTTGATGGTTGCTACGACACAGATACGCAGTATTTT. This codes for CSVDGCYDTDTQYF.

The J gene is TRBJ1-2, the V gene TRBV27; no firm D call. Germline assignment: CDR1 MNHEY and CDR2 SMNVEV (reference sequence). The V gene lost 6 bases and the J gene lost 8 bases, with 13 bases spanning the gap. This CDR3 spans 12 amino acids. For the CDR3, the DNA is TGTGCCAGCAGCCCTCGGGTCGGCGGCTACACCTTC. This codes for CASSPRVGGYTF.

V gene TRBV20-1 combines with J gene TRBJ2-7; 7 positions match TRBD2. This CDR3 has 15 residues. Germline V gene sequence: CDR1 DFQATT, CDR2 SNEGSKA (reference sequence). V was clipped by 5 bases and J by 4 bases; unmatched bases: 14. CDR3 coding DNA: TGCAGTGCTCCAACCCCGCTAGCGGCAACATACGAGCAGTACTTC. Its protein product is CSAPTPLAATYEQYF.

In this sample, this clonotype turned up a few times. The junction shows a germline mismatch at one end, possibly a read error. The CDR3 sequence: CACSSFYNEQFF. For the CDR3, the DNA is TGTGCCTGCAGCTCGTTCTACAATGAGCAGTTCTTC. This chain connects TRBV6-5 to TRBJ2-1; D is ambiguous. The CDR3 contains 12 residues. Germline CDR1 is MNHEY and CDR2 is SVGAGI.